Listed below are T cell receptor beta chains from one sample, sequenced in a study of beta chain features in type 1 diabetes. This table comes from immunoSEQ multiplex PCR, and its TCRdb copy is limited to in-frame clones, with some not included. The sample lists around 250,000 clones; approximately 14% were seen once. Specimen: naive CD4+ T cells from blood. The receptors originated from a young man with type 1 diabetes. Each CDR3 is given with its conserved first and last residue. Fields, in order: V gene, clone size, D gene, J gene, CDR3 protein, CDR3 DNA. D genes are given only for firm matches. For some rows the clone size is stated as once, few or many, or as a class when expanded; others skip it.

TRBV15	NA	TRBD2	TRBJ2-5	CATSGVAGGPQETQYF	TGTGCCACCAGCGGAGTAGCGGGAGGCCCCCAAGAGACCCAGTACTTC
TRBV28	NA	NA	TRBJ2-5	CASSTDRPRQETQYF	TGTGCCAGCAGTACCGACAGGCCCCGCCAAGAGACCCAGTACTTC
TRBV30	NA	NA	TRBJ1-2	CAWSVYTLGSTLGGYTF	TGTGCCTGGAGTGTATACACACTGGGCAGCACCTTAGGTGGCTACACCTTC
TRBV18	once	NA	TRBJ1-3	CASSPRVPTVGNTIYF	TGTGCCAGCTCACCGAGGGTTCCCACGGTCGGAAACACCATATATTTT
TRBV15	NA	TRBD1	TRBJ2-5	CATSRGHRGETQYF	TGTGCCACCAGCAGAGGACACAGGGGGGAGACCCAGTACTTC
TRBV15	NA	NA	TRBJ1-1	CATSSWTTGEAFF	TGTGCCACCAGCTCTTGGACAACAGGGGAAGCTTTCTTT
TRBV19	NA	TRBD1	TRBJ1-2	CASSSPGQGAYGYTF	TGTGCCAGTAGTTCCCCGGGACAGGGGGCCTATGGCTACACCTTC
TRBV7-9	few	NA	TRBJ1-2	CASSQTQGTGYTF	TGTGCCAGCAGCCAGACACAGGGAACAGGCTACACCTTC
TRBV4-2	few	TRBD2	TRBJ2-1	CASSQESGTGEQFF	TGTGCCAGCAGCCAAGAGAGCGGGACGGGTGAGCAGTTCTTC
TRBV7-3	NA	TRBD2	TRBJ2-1	CASSRGLAEYNEQFF	TGTGCCAGCAGCCGTGGACTAGCGGAGTACAATGAGCAGTTCTTC
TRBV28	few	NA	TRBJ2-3	CASSPWSPRTDTQYF	TGTGCCAGCAGTCCTTGGAGTCCGCGAACAGATACGCAGTATTTT
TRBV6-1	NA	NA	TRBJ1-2	CASSEQRDGYTF	TGTGCCAGCAGTGAACAGAGGGATGGCTACACCTTC
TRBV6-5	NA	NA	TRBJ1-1	CASSYSGTLNTEAFF	TGTGCCAGCAGTTACTCCGGGACATTGAACACTGAAGCTTTCTTT
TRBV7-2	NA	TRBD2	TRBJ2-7	CASSLGGLPSYEQYF	TGTGCCAGCAGCTTAGGGGGACTACCCTCCTACGAGCAGTACTTC
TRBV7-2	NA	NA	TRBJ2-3	CASSFADTQYF	TGTGCCAGCAGCTTCGCGGATACGCAGTATTTT
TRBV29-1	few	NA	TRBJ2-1	CSVHDSYNEQFF	TGCAGCGTACATGACAGCTACAATGAGCAGTTCTTC
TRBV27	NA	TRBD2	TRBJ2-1	CASSFSGRGRSYNEQFF	TGTGCCAGCAGTTTTAGCGGGAGAGGTCGGTCCTACAATGAGCAGTTCTTC
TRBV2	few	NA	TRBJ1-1	CASSKQKFEAFF	TGTGCCAGCAGTAAGCAAAAGTTTGAAGCTTTCTTT
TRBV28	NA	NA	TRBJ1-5	CASSPSGRGGRQPQHF	TGTGCCAGCAGTCCGTCGGGTAGGGGTGGACGGCAGCCCCAGCATTTT
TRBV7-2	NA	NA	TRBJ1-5	CASSLAEGWEQPQHF	TGTGCCAGCAGCTTAGCGGAAGGGTGGGAGCAGCCCCAGCATTTT
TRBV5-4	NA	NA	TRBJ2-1	CASSMRLSYNEQFF	TGTGCCAGCAGCATGAGACTCTCCTACAATGAGCAGTTCTTC
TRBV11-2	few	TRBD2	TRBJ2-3	CASSFLAGDPLSTDTQYF	TGTGCCAGCAGCTTTCTAGCGGGAGATCCCCTGAGCACAGATACGCAGTATTTT
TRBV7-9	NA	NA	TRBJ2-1	CASSLIGGFDEQFF	TGTGCCAGCAGCTTAATCGGGGGATTCGATGAGCAGTTCTTC
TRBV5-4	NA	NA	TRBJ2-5	CASSLGDQETQYF	TGTGCCAGCAGCCTAGGGGACCAAGAGACCCAGTACTTC
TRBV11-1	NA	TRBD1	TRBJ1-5	CASSLQGDQPQHF	TGTGCCAGCAGCTTACAGGGGGATCAGCCCCAGCATTTT
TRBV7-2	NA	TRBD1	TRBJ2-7	CASSPGTGVYEQYF	TGTGCCAGCAGCCCAGGGACAGGGGTCTACGAGCAGTACTTC
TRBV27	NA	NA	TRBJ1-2	CASRTGTQHGYTF	TGTGCCAGCAGGACCGGGACACAACATGGCTACACCTTC
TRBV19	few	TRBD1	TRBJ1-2	CASTWTGDYGYTF	TGTGCCAGTACCTGGACAGGGGACTATGGCTACACCTTC
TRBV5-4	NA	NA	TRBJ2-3	CASSLWPGSTDTQYF	TGTGCCAGCAGCTTGTGGCCGGGGAGCACAGATACGCAGTATTTT
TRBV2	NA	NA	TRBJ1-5	CASSADSLGQPQHF	TGTGCCAGCAGCGCGGACAGTTTAGGTCAGCCCCAGCATTTT
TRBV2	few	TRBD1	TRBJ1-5	CASRGTGRNQPQHF	TGTGCCAGCAGGGGGACAGGGAGAAATCAGCCCCAGCATTTT
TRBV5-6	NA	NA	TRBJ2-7	CASSPGHVLYEQYF	TGTGCCAGCAGCCCGGGACACGTACTCTACGAGCAGTACTTC
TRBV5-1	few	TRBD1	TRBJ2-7	CASSLDPGQAYEQYF	TGCGCCAGCAGCTTGGACCCGGGACAGGCCTACGAGCAGTACTTC
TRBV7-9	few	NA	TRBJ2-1	CASSLREVAGEQFF	TGTGCCAGCAGCTTAAGGGAGGTGGCGGGGGAGCAGTTCTTC
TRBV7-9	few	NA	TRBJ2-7	CASSWGQGIYEQYF	TGTGCCAGCAGCTGGGGGCAGGGGATTTACGAGCAGTACTTC
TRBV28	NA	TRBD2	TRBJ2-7	CASMREGYEQYF	TGTGCCAGCATGAGGGAGGGCTACGAGCAGTACTTC
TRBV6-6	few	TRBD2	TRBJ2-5	CASSKVSGRSSETQYF	TGTGCCAGCAGCAAGGTTAGCGGGAGGTCGTCCGAGACCCAGTACTTC
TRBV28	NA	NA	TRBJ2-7	CASSLTPGAGAYEQYF	TGTGCCAGCAGTTTGACCCCCGGGGCAGGGGCCTACGAGCAGTACTTC
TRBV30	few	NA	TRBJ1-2	CAWSSSGYGYTF	TGTGCCTGGAGCTCGTCGGGTTATGGCTACACCTTC
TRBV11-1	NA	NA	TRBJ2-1	CASSLVYGGYNEQFF	TGTGCCAGCAGCTTAGTATACGGGGGCTACAATGAGCAGTTCTTC